The 14 T cell receptor beta chains presented below share a single source sample, sequenced in a study of OX40 agonist ivuxolimab in advanced cancers. Sequencing was performed with immunoSEQ multiplex PCR; in TCRdb, only in-frame clones are kept and a portion is missing. The sample records around 76,000 clones, 94% being singletons. This material consisted of CD4+ or CD8+ T cells sorted from blood, taken in a trial of the OX40 agonist ivuxolimab. These receptors were obtained from an adult with an advanced solid tumor such as melanoma, head and neck, liver or kidney cancer.

This clone came up once. The J gene is TRBJ2-2, the V gene TRBV13; either TRBD1 or TRBD2 may fit D (5 bases each). Germline V CDR1 and CDR2: PRHDT, FYEKMQ (reference sequence). V was pared by 4 bases and J by 2 bases, with 20 bases between. This CDR3 contains 18 residues. CDR3 in DNA: TGTGCCAGCAGCTCCTCTACCGGGACGGCATTTAACACCGGGGAGCTGTTTTTT. Translating gives CASSSSTGTAFNTGELFF.

V gene TRBV6-1 combines with J gene TRBJ1-2; D not resolved. Looked up from germline, CDR1 is MNHNS and CDR2 is SASEGT. V dropped 6 bases and J dropped 2 bases, with 13 bases sitting between them. This CDR3 region has 14 residues. CDR3 sequence (DNA): TGTGCCAGCAGCCTAGGAGGCCCCAACTATGGCTACACCTTC. As protein: CASSLGGPNYGYTF.

The rearrangement links TRBV21-1 to TRBJ2-4; the table names TRBD1, a call not compared with the DNA. TRBV21-1 is a documented pseudogene. The CDR3 runs 13 residues. The CDR3 reads CASSLRQGNIQYF. DNA of the CDR3: TGTGCCAGCAGCCTCCGACAGGGAAACATTCAGTACTTC.

This clone has just one count. V gene TRBV27 combines with J gene TRBJ2-7; 7 positions match TRBD2. The CDR3 has 15 residues. The V and J ends lost 6 bases and 2 bases, in that order; junction bases with no gene match: 10. Germline V gives CDR1 MNHEY, CDR2 SMNVEV (reference sequence). The CDR3 loop is CASSPGGSYPYEQYF. The CDR3 DNA follows: TGTGCCAGCAGCCCAGGCGGGAGTTACCCCTACGAGCAGTACTTC.

V is TRBV4-1 and J is TRBJ1-2; 9 bases line up with TRBD1. Germline V CDR1 and CDR2: MGHRA, YSYEKL. This CDR3 comprises 16 residues. Trimming cost V 2 bases and J 5 bases; bases outside gene matches: 9. The DNA for the CDR3 is TGCGCCAGCAGCCAACCCCCCCCGGGGACAGGGTATGGCTACACCTTC. Its translation: CASSQPPPGTGYGYTF.

The rearrangement links TRBV6-5 to TRBJ2-5; 8 bases agree with TRBD2. The junction had 13 bases not matched to a gene; V was cut back by 8 bases and J by 5 bases. Germline CDR1 MNHEY, CDR2 SVGAGI. This CDR3 has 15 amino acids. In DNA form, the CDR3 reads TGTGCCAGCGGAATCGGGGGGGCCTCCACCGAGACCCAGTACTTC. Translating gives CASGIGGASTETQYF.

The V call is TRBV7-3, the J call TRBJ2-1; D unresolved. The ends were cut back, 5 bases at V and 6 bases at J, with 11 bases in the middle. The CDR3 has 13 amino acids. Germline V gives CDR1 SGHTA, CDR2 FQGTGA. DNA of the CDR3: TGTGCCAGCAGCGTGGCTGGAGCCAATGAGCAGTTCTTC. It codes for CASSVAGANEQFF.

This clone was counted a single time. The CDR3: CASTTRGSYNEQFF. The CDR3 coding sequence is TGTGCCAGCACTACGAGGGGGTCCTACAATGAGCAGTTCTTC. The chain links TRBV27 to TRBJ2-1; maybe TRBD1 (6 bases). V lost 7 bases and J 1 base, leaving 11 bases between the germline ends. Germline V gene lookup returns CDR1 MNHEY and CDR2 SMNVEV (reference sequence). There are 14 residues in the CDR3.

The chain carries TRBV19 and TRBJ2-1; the D gene is possibly TRBD1 (6 bases). The CDR3 has 16 amino acids. V lost 0 bases to trimming and J lost 7 bases, with 16 bases between them. The germline V gene encodes CDR1 LNHDA and CDR2 SQIVND (reference sequence). The CDR3 DNA reads TGTGCCAGTAGTATAGATCTTGGGCAGGGGTGGAATGAGCAGTTCTTC. Translation: CASSIDLGQGWNEQFF.

This chain joins TRBV7-9 and TRBJ2-1; TRBD1 matches 9 bases. Germline CDR1 and CDR2: SEHNR and FQNEAQ (reference sequence). The CDR3 runs to 15 residues. Trimming cost V 0 bases and J 7 bases; bases outside gene matches: 4. The CDR3 nucleotides are TGTGCCAGCAGCTTAGCACAGGGGGCGGTGAATGAGCAGTTCTTC. This gives the protein CASSLAQGAVNEQFF.

The V call is TRBV4-3, the J call TRBJ1-1; no clear D. Germline CDR1 LGHNA, CDR2 YSLEER. The ends were cut back, 3 bases at V and 0 bases at J, with 8 bases in the middle. The CDR3 loop spans 14 amino acids. CDR3 sequence reads: CASSQPELNTEAFF. The CDR3 DNA is TGCGCCAGCAGCCAGCCAGAGCTGAACACTGAAGCTTTCTTT.

The gene calls are TRBV5-4 and TRBJ1-3; D is undetermined. The CDR3 extends over 14 amino acids. Per germline, CDR1 SGHNT and CDR2 YYREEE (reference sequence). Trimming removed 0 bases at V and 1 base at J, with 5 bases between. DNA of the CDR3: TGTGCCAGCAGCTTGGACGGGTCTGGAAACACCATATATTTT. Translation gives CASSLDGSGNTIYF.

This clone was observed a few times. The rearrangement links TRBV7-8 to TRBJ2-1; TRBD1 matches at 7 bases. The CDR3 has 14 residues. Trimming took 6 bases from V and 7 from J; bases not matched to a gene: 9. Germline loops: CDR1 SGHVS, CDR2 FQNEAQ. For the CDR3, the DNA is TGTGCCAGCAGTCTGAGGGGGCGACGGAATGAGCAGTTCTTC. It yields the protein CASSLRGRRNEQFF.

The chain joins TRBV11-2 to TRBJ2-7; no firm D call. The CDR3 contains 14 residues. Germline V CDR1 and CDR2: SGHAT, FQNNGV. V was cut by 0 bases and J by 0 bases, with 6 bases left in between. The CDR3 bases are TGTGCCAGCAGCTTAGATGACGTCTCCTACGAGCAGTACTTC. Its translation is CASSLDDVSYEQYF.